This T cell receptor (beta chain) emerged from a study of neurological immune-mediated disorders. CDR3 length: 16 residues. With 3 bases clipped from V and 5 bases from J, the junction kept 10 bases outside the gene matches. Germline CDR1 is KGHSH and CDR2 is LQKENI. This clonotype was seen many times. Where libraries were unsorted, they were derived from 2 million PBMCs stored at -80 degrees C. 5'RACE generated cDNA with 10-nucleotide random UMIs. From the 5' RACE reads, TCRdb called clonotypes with MiXCR, one entry per CDR3 protein. Here the sample spans 25,000 to 35,000 distinct CDR3 sequences, 3% to 3.5% being singletons.

The chain couples TRBV18 to TRBJ1-2; TRBD1 matches at 9 bases. The material sequenced was PBMCs. The receptor comes from a woman aged 25-40 years with multiple sclerosis. CDR3 nucleotide sequence: TGTGCCAGCTCACCGAATACGGGACAGGGAAATTATGGCTACACCTTC. Its protein is CASSPNTGQGNYGYTF.